This TCR beta chain was documented in a study of T-cell reconstitution after alpha-beta-depleted transplantation in children. Findings of the study overall: It was newly produced T cells that mostly accounted for T-cell counts and diversity one year after transplant.

Between the trimmed V and J ends, which lost 4 bases and 3 bases, there was a span of 9 bases. CDR3 length: 13 residues. Germline loops: CDR1 SGHDN, CDR2 FVKESK. Unique molecular identifiers were incorporated during preparation of the TCRbeta library. TCRdb reprocessed the PCR reads with MiXCR, giving one entry per CDR3 protein. The data contain hundreds of thousands of distinct CDR3 sequences, about an eighth of them seen just once; the ten biggest clones take up 0.65% to 0.9%. To note about this clonotype: As yet, its antigen is unknown.

The TCR was taken from a girl between 2 and 10 years old with congenital amegakaryocytic thrombocytopenia, due to receive a stem cell transplant. The chain links TRBV14 to TRBJ1-1; no definite D call. The sequenced sample was PBMCs, obtained before TCRalphabeta/CD19-depleted stem cell transplant. CDR3 amino acids: CASSPELDTEAFF. The CDR3 DNA is TGTGCCAGCAGCCCTGAGCTTGACACTGAAGCTTTCTTT.